One and the same sample provided the 2 T cell receptor beta chains below, sequenced in a study of blood T cell repertoires in COVID-19. The assay was immunoSEQ multiplex PCR, and TCRdb's table has in-frame clones only and misses some. The data contain about 140,000 clones, around 84% of them singletons. Sequenced: peripheral blood. Receptors were obtained from a woman aged 55-75 years with acute or convalescent COVID-19.

The chain uses TRBV30 and TRBJ2-7, with 12 positions matching TRBD2. This CDR3 spans 17 amino acids. The J segment lost 2 bases and the V segment lost 1 base, leaving 9 bases of the junction unmatched. Germline V CDR1 and CDR2: GTSNPN, SVGIG (reference sequence). DNA for the CDR3: TGTGCCTGGAGTGCAGGGACTAGCGGGTTCCTACCCTACGAGCAGTACTTC. Translated, it gives CAWSAGTSGFLPYEQYF.

V gene TRBV6-1 combines with J gene TRBJ2-1; 10 bases agree with TRBD1. This CDR3 has 16 residues. The V and J ends lost 4 bases and 8 bases, in that order; junction bases with no gene match: 11. Germline CDR1 and CDR2: MNHNS and SASEGT. The CDR3 region has the DNA TGTGCCAGCAGTGCGGACAGGGGGATGTTCAGGGATGAGCAGTTCTTC. This encodes CASSADRGMFRDEQFF.